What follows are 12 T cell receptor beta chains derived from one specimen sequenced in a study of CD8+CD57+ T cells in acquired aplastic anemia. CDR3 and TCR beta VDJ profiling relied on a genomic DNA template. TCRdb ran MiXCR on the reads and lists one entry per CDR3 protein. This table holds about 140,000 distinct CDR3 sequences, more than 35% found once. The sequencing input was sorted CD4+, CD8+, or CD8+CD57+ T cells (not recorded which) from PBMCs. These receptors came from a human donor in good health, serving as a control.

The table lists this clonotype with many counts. The CDR3 loop reads CASSKLRTGINQPQHF. CDR3 bases: TGTGCCAGTAGTAAACTAAGGACAGGGATAAATCAGCCCCAGCATTTT. V is TRBV19 and J is TRBJ1-5; 8 bases are a match to TRBD1. Germline trimming cut 4 bases from V and 4 bases from J; bases unmatched to any gene: 9. Germline CDR1 reads LNHDA; CDR2 reads SQIVND (reference sequence). The CDR3 runs to 16 residues.

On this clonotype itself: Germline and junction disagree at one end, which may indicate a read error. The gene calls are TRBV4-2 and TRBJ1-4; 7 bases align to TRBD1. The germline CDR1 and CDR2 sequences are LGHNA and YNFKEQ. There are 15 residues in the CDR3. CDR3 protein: CASSQEGQPGQKLFF. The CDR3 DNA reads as TGTGCCAGCAGCCAAGAGGGACAGCCCGGACAAAAACTGTTTTTC.

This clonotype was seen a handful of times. The DNA of the CDR3 is TGCAGTGCTAGAGATCCCGGGGGCCCAGACGCGCAGTATTTT. As protein: CSARDPGGPDAQYF. This chain joins TRBV20-1 and TRBJ2-3, with D possibly being TRBD1 or TRBD2 (6 bases each). The germline V and J ends were trimmed by 0 bases and 10 bases, with 17 bases remaining between them. There are 14 residues in the CDR3. The germline V gene has CDR1 DFQATT and CDR2 SNEGSKA (reference sequence).

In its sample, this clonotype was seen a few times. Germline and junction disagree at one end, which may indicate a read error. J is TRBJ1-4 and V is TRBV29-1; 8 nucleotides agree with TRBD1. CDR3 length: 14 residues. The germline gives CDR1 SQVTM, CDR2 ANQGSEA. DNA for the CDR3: TGCAGCGTCGAAGACAGGGGAACTAATGAAAAACTGTTTTTT. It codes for CSVEDRGTNEKLFF.

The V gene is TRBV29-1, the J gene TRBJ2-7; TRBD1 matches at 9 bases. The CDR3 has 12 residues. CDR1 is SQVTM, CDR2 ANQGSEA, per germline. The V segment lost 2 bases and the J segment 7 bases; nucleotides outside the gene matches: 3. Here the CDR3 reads CSVEKGQGEQYF. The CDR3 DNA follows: TGCAGCGTTGAAAAGGGACAGGGTGAGCAGTACTTC.

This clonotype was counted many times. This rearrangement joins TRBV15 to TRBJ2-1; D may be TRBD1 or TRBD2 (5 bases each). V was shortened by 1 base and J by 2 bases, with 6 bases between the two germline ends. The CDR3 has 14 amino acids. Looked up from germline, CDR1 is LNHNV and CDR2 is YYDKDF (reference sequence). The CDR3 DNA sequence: TGTGCCACCAGCAGAGGGGGGACCTACAATGAGCAGTTCTTC. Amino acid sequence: CATSRGGTYNEQFF.

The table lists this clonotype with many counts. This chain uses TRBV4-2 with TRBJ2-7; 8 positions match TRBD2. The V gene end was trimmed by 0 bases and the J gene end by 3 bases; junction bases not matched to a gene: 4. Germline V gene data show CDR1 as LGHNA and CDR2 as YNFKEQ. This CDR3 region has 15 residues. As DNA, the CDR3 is TGTGCCAGCAGCCAAGATCTTAGCGGGAACTACGAGCAGTACTTC. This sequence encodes CASSQDLSGNYEQYF.

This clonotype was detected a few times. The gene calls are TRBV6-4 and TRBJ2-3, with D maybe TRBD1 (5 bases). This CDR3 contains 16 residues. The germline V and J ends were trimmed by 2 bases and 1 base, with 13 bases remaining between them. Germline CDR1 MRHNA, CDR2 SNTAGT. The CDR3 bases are TGTGCCAGCAGTGACGCCAGGGATGGGGGCACAGATACGCAGTATTTT. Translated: CASSDARDGGTDTQYF.

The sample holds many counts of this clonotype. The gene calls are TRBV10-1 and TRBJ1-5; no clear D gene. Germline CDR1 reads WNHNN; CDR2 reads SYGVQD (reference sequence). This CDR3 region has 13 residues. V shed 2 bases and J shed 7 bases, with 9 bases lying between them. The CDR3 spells CASSERADQPQHF. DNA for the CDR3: TGCGCCAGCAGTGAGCGGGCGGACCAGCCCCAGCATTTT.

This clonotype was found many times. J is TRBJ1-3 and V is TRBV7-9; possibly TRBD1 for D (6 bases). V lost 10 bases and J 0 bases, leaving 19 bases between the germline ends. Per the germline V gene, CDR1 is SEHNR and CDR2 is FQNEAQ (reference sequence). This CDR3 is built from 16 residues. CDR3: CAIEDRIFISGNTIYF. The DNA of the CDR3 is TGTGCCATCGAAGACAGGATATTTATCTCTGGAAACACCATATATTTT.

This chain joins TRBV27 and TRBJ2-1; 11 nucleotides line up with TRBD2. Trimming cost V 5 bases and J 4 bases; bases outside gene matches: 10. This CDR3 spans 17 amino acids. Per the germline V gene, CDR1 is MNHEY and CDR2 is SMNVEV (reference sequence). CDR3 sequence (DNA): TGTGCCAGCAGTCCCCAACCGGGGACTAGCGGTTACAATGAGCAGTTCTTC. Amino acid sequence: CASSPQPGTSGYNEQFF.

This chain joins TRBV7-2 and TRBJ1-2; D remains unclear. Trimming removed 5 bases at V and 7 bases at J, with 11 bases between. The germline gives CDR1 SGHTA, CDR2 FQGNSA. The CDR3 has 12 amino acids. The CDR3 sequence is CASSNGPVGYTF. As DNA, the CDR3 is TGTGCCAGCAGCAACGGACCTGTTGGCTACACCTTC.